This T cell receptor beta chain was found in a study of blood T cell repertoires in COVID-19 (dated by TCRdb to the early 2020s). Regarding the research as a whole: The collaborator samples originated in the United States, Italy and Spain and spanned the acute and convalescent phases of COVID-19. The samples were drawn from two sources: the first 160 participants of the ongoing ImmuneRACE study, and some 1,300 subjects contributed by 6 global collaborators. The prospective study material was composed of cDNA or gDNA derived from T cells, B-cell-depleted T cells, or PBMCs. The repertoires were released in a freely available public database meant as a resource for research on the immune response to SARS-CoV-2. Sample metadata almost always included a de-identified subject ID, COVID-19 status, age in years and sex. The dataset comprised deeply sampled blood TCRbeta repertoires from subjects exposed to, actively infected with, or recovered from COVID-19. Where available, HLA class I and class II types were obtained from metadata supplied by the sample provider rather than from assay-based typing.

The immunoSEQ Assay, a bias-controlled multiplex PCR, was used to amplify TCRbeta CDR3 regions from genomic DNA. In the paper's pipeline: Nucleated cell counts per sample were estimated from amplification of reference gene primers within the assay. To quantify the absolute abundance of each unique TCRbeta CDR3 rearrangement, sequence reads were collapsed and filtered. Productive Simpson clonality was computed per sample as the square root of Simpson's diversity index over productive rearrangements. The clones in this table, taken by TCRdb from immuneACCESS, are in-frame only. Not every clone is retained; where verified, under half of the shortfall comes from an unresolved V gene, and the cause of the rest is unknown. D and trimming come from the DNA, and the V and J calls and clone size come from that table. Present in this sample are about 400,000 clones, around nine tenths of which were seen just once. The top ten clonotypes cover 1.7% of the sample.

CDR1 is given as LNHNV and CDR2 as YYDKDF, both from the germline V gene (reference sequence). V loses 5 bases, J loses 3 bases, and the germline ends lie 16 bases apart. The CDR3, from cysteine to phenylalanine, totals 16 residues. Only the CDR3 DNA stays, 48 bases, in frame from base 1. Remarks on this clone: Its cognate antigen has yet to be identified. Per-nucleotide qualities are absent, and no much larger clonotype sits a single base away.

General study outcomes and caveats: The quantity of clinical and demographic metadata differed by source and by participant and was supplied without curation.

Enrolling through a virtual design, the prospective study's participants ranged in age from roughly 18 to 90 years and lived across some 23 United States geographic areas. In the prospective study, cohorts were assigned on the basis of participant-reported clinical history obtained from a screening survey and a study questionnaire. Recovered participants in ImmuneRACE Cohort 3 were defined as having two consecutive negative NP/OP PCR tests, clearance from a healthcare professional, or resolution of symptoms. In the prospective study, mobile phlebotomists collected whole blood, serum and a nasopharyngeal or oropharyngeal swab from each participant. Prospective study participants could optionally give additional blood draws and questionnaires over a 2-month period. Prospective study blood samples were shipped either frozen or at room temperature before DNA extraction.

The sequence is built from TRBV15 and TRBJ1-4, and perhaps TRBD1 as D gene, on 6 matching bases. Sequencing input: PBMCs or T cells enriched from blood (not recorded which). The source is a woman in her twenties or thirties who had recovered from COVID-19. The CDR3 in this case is CATSHRVMGANEKLFF. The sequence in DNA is TGTGCCACCAGCCACAGGGTGATGGGGGCTAATGAAAAACTGTTTTTT.